Listed below are T cell receptor beta chains from one sample, sequenced in a study of blood T cell repertoires in COVID-19. Sequencing used immunoSEQ multiplex PCR; TCRdb keeps in-frame clones, though not all of them. Among hundreds of thousands of clones listed, around 88% were seen once. Input material: PBMCs or T cells enriched from blood (not recorded which). The receptor source for this set is a woman between 50 and 59 years old who had recovered from COVID-19. Each CDR3 is given with its conserved first and last residue. D genes are given only for firm matches. Some rows mark clone size as missing; the rest say once, few, many or name a class of expanded clone.

d_call	v_call	j_call	clone_size	cdr3_nt	cdr3_aa
-	TRBV2	TRBJ1-4	-	TGTGCCAGCAGTGATCACAGAGTTAATGAAAAACTGTTTTTT	CASSDHRVNEKLFF
TRBD2	TRBV28	TRBJ2-1	-	TGTGCCAGCAGTTCCCGACTAGCGGGAGGCCTTATGCGGTTCTTC	CASSSRLAGGLMRFF
TRBD2	TRBV19	TRBJ2-7	-	TGTGCCACCTCCTTTGGGACTAGCGGGGCCCCCTACGAGCAGTACTTC	CATSFGTSGAPYEQYF
-	TRBV28	TRBJ2-7	-	TGTGCCAGCAGTTTCAGGGGCAACGAGCAGTACTTC	CASSFRGNEQYF
TRBD2	TRBV3-1/TRBV3-2	TRBJ2-3	-	TGTGCCAGCAGCCCGAACAGACTAGCGGGGGCCACCACAGATACGCAGTATTTT	CASSPNRLAGATTDTQYF
-	TRBV7-3	TRBJ1-3	-	TGTGCCAGCAGCGCCCGACCGGACAGAGGAAACACCATATATTTT	CASSARPDRGNTIYF
TRBD1	TRBV7-2	TRBJ2-7	-	TGTGCCAGCAGCCTCACCGGGACAGGGGAATACGAGCAGTACTTC	CASSLTGTGEYEQYF
-	TRBV11-2	TRBJ1-4	-	TGTGCCAGCAGCTTAGTTTCCGGAGGGGAAAAACTGTTTTTT	CASSLVSGGEKLFF
-	TRBV9	TRBJ2-5	-	TGTGCCAGCAGCGTAGACGGGGGGCGCCGACAAGAGACCCAGTACTTC	CASSVDGGRRQETQYF
-	TRBV6-4	TRBJ2-1	few	TGTGCCAGCAGTGACTCGGGTCGCGGGGAGCAGTTCTTC	CASSDSGRGEQFF
-	TRBV20-1	TRBJ2-3	-	TGCAGTGCTAGTGTCGGAGATACGCAGTATTTT	CSASVGDTQYF
-	TRBV28	TRBJ1-5	-	TGTGCCAGCTTTTCTTCTAGCAATCAGCCCCAGCATTTT	CASFSSSNQPQHF
-	TRBV11-2	TRBJ2-3	-	TGTGCCAGCAGCTTATATGACAGTTTCCGCACGCAGTATTTT	CASSLYDSFRTQYF
-	TRBV27	TRBJ1-2	once	TGTGCCAGCAGTGTAAGACTAACAGGGTATGGCTACACCTTC	CASSVRLTGYGYTF
TRBD1	TRBV7-8	TRBJ1-5	-	TGTGCCAGCAGCCCAGGGGGGGACAGGGGGCGGCCCCAGCATTTT	CASSPGGDRGRPQHF
TRBD1	TRBV6-2/TRBV6-3	TRBJ1-1	once	TGTGCCAGCAGTTACCGGACAGGGAATATGGGCACTGAAGCTTTCTTT	CASSYRTGNMGTEAFF
-	TRBV30	TRBJ2-7	-	TGTGCCTGGAGTGTATTCGGTCGGGACAACTACGAGCAGTACTTC	CAWSVFGRDNYEQYF
-	TRBV6-5	TRBJ2-7	-	TGTGCCAGCAGTCTACAGGGTTGGGAGCAGTACTTC	CASSLQGWEQYF
TRBD1	TRBV7-8	TRBJ1-3	-	TGTGCCAGCAGCCCCCAACCAGGGGGCACTGGAAACACCATATATTTT	CASSPQPGGTGNTIYF
-	TRBV6-2/TRBV6-3	TRBJ1-4	-	TGTGCCAGCAGTTACACAGGGACCAGGGGTGAAAAACTGTTTTTT	CASSYTGTRGEKLFF
TRBD1	TRBV7-6	TRBJ1-6	-	TGTGCCAGCAGCTTTCGAGCAGGGGGAAATTCACCCCTCCACTTT	CASSFRAGGNSPLHF
TRBD1	TRBV11-2	TRBJ2-2	-	TGTGCCAGCAGCCAACGGGACAGGCGGGAAAAGGGCACCGGGGAGCTGTTTTTT	CASSQRDRREKGTGELFF
-	TRBV9	TRBJ1-3	-	TGTGCCAGCAGCACCTGGGCGGGGGGCCTCTCTGGAAACACCATATATTTT	CASSTWAGGLSGNTIYF
-	TRBV5-5	TRBJ1-4	-	TGTGCCAGCACCCTGAGGGCCCAGGCGTTGGAAAAACTGTTTTTT	CASTLRAQALEKLFF
TRBD1	TRBV11-2	TRBJ1-1	-	TGTGCCAGCAGCTTATACAGGGGAGTTGAAGCTTTCTTT	CASSLYRGVEAFF
-	TRBV5-6	TRBJ1-6	-	TGTGCCAGCAGCTTGGGGGAGTTGGGAAATTCACCCCTCCACTTT	CASSLGELGNSPLHF
TRBD1	TRBV5-6	TRBJ2-1	once	TGTGCCAGCAGCTTCCGGGACAGGGGTGTAGGGGAGCAGTTCTTC	CASSFRDRGVGEQFF
-	TRBV11-3	TRBJ1-1	-	TGTGCCAGCAGCTTAACGGTGGGGGGCACTGAAGCTTTCTTT	CASSLTVGGTEAFF
TRBD1	TRBV18	TRBJ1-5	-	TGTGCCAGCTCACTAGGGACAGGCCTAGGGCCCCAGCATTTT	CASSLGTGLGPQHF
-	TRBV7-2	TRBJ2-5	-	TGTGCCAGCAGCCCAAGGCTAGGCGCTGGGAGGCGGTCCCAGTACTTC	CASSPRLGAGRRSQYF
-	TRBV27	TRBJ1-4	-	TGTGCCAGCAGTCCTCCGGCAGGGATTCATGAAAAACTGTTTTTT	CASSPPAGIHEKLFF
TRBD1	TRBV2	TRBJ2-7	-	TGTGCCAGCAGGGGTGACAGGGGCTACGAGCAGTACTTC	CASRGDRGYEQYF
-	TRBV28	TRBJ1-5	-	TGTGCCAGCAGTGGGACACAATATAGCAATCAGCCCCAGCATTTT	CASSGTQYSNQPQHF
-	TRBV2	TRBJ1-1	-	TGTGCCAGCAGTGAAGATACGGGGACTGAAGCTTTCTTT	CASSEDTGTEAFF
-	TRBV7-2	TRBJ1-3	once	TGTGCCAGCAGCCCCATAGGAGGTTTTGGAAACACCATATATTTT	CASSPIGGFGNTIYF
-	TRBV7-9	TRBJ1-2	few	TGTGCCAGCAGCTTAGGCGCGGGCTATGGCTACACCTTC	CASSLGAGYGYTF
-	TRBV4-1	TRBJ2-7	-	TGCGCCAGCAGCCAGGATAGACAAGAACCATCCTACGAGCAGTACTTC	CASSQDRQEPSYEQYF
-	TRBV6-5	TRBJ1-6	-	TGTGCCAGCAGTTACTTACAGTATAATTCACCCCTCCACTTT	CASSYLQYNSPLHF
TRBD1	TRBV7-9	TRBJ2-5	-	TGTGCCAGCAGCCTCCGGGACAGGGGGCCCGAGACCCAGTACTTC	CASSLRDRGPETQYF
TRBD1	TRBV10-3	TRBJ2-2	-	TGTGCCATCAGTGAGGCGACAGGGGCCACCGGGGAGCTGTTTTTT	CAISEATGATGELFF
-	TRBV5-1	TRBJ1-4	once	TGCGCCAGCAGCACCCCGAAGGGAGATGAAAAACTGTTTTTT	CASSTPKGDEKLFF
TRBD1	TRBV24-1	TRBJ1-3	-	TGTGCCACCAGTGATTTGCTTGGACAGGGTGCTGGAAACACCATATATTTT	CATSDLLGQGAGNTIYF
-	TRBV4-1	TRBJ1-3	-	TGCGCCAGCAGCCAAGGCCGACAGGTAAAGAGCTCTGGAAACACCATATATTTT	CASSQGRQVKSSGNTIYF
TRBD2	TRBV10-3	TRBJ2-1	once	TGTGCCACCAAACAGCTCACTAGCGGGGGTAAATACAATGAGCAGTTCTTC	CATKQLTSGGKYNEQFF
TRBD2	TRBV7-6	TRBJ2-2	-	TGTGCCAGCAGTTTTGATGTAGCGGGAGGGGACACCGGGGAGCTGTTTTTT	CASSFDVAGGDTGELFF
TRBD1	TRBV27	TRBJ1-1	-	TGTGCCAACCCGGGACAGGGGCCCGGGAACACTGAAGCTTTCTTT	CANPGQGPGNTEAFF
-	TRBV4-3	TRBJ1-2	-	TGCGCCAGCAGCCAAGGACAGGACCAGGGCTATGGCTACACCTTC	CASSQGQDQGYGYTF
TRBD1	TRBV7-9	TRBJ2-7	-	TGTGCCAGCAGCTTGTCAGGGGGCTACGAGCAGTACTTC	CASSLSGGYEQYF
-	TRBV5-1	TRBJ2-2	once	TGCGCCAGCGAGACGGGGTTGAACACCGGGGAGCTGTTTTTT	CASETGLNTGELFF
-	TRBV6-5	TRBJ1-2	-	TGTGCCGCTCGCGACACCTCGGGGGTGTACACCTTC	CAARDTSGVYTF
-	TRBV29-1	TRBJ1-3	-	TGCAGCGTTGGGCACATCCGTGACACCATATATTTT	CSVGHIRDTIYF
TRBD1	TRBV27	TRBJ2-2	-	TGTGCCAGCAGATATAGAGGGACAGGGTCCACCGGGGAGCTGTTTTTT	CASRYRGTGSTGELFF